This TCR beta chain was recovered during a study of T cells in localized non-small cell lung cancer. Method: immunoSEQ multiplex PCR; TCRdb's copy keeps in-frame clones and lacks some. The repertoire holds about 40,000 clones, around nine tenths seen once, with less than 3.5% in the top ten. Germline CDR1 reads MNHEY; CDR2 reads SMNVEV (reference sequence). V trimming: 5 bases; J trimming: 7 bases; junction bases outside the gene matches: 13. This CDR3 is 15 amino acids long. The input for sequencing was peripheral blood, taken before any cancer treatment. The rearrangement uses TRBV27 and TRBJ2-7; the match to TRBD1 covers 8 bases. The TCR comes from a woman aged 40-69 years with stage I lung adenocarcinoma. CDR3 in DNA: TGTGCCAGCAGTCCCAGGGGATCAGGGGGCAGGGAGCAGTACTTC. This translates into CASSPRGSGGREQYF.